Listed below are T cell receptor beta chains from one sample, sequenced in a study of blood T cell repertoires in COVID-19. Sequencing used immunoSEQ multiplex PCR; TCRdb keeps in-frame clones, though not all of them. Among some 270,000 clones listed, 75% to 85% were seen once. The sample taken for sequencing was PBMCs or T cells enriched from blood (not recorded which). All receptors come from a woman in her fifties or sixties with acute COVID-19. CDR3s include the opening cysteine and the closing phenylalanine or tryptophan. Each record gives: V gene, J gene, clone size, D gene, CDR3 DNA, CDR3 protein. The D gene is left open where the match is weak. The size of a clone is reported for some rows only, either as once, few or many, or as a class for expanded clones.

TRBV5-6,TRBJ1-2,few,TRBD1,TGTGCCAGCGGGATAGGCGACAGGGAAGGCGGCTACACCTTC,CASGIGDREGGYTF
TRBV2,TRBJ1-1,NA,NA,TGTGCCAGCATGCCTCAGCGGAGCCAAAAGACTGAAGCTTTCTTT,CASMPQRSQKTEAFF
TRBV20-1,TRBJ1-4,NA,TRBD1,TGCAGTGCTAGTGAACACAGGGGGGTTAATGAAAAACTGTTTTTT,CSASEHRGVNEKLFF
TRBV14,TRBJ2-7,NA,NA,TGTGCCAGCAGCCCGAGAGGGGGATCCTACGAGCAGTACTTC,CASSPRGGSYEQYF
TRBV5-1,TRBJ2-7,NA,TRBD2,TGCGCCAGCAGCTTGACTAGCGGAGGCGTTTACGAGCAGTACTTC,CASSLTSGGVYEQYF
TRBV7-6,TRBJ2-5,NA,TRBD1,TGTGCCAGCAGCTTGGGACAGGGTTACCAAGAGACCCAGTACTTC,CASSLGQGYQETQYF
TRBV11-2,TRBJ2-7,NA,TRBD2,TGTGCCAGCAGCCTTACTAGCGGCGCCTCCTACGAGCAGTACTTC,CASSLTSGASYEQYF
TRBV19,TRBJ1-5,NA,NA,TGTGCCGGGGGGGGTCCAGGGCGGCGCAATCAGCCCCAGCATTTT,CAGGGPGRRNQPQHF
TRBV30,TRBJ2-3,NA,TRBD2,TGTGCCTGGAGTTCTAGCGGGGGGCGGATGACAGATACGCAGTATTTT,CAWSSSGGRMTDTQYF
TRBV6-5,TRBJ2-5,NA,TRBD1,TGTGCCAGCAGTACGACAGGGAAAGAGACCCAGTACTTC,CASSTTGKETQYF
TRBV27,TRBJ2-3,NA,TRBD1,TGTGCCAGCAGTTTCTCAACAGGGGCTAGCACAGATACGCAGTATTTT,CASSFSTGASTDTQYF
TRBV19,TRBJ1-5,NA,TRBD1,TGTGCCAGTAGGGACAGGATTAGCAATCAGCCCCAGCATTTT,CASRDRISNQPQHF
TRBV18,TRBJ2-6,NA,TRBD1,TGTGCCAGCTCACCACAGCGGCAGGGGGCTGGGGCCAACGTCCTGACTTTC,CASSPQRQGAGANVLTF
TRBV29-1,TRBJ1-1,NA,NA,TGCAGCGTTGAAGAGGGCTCTGAAGCTTTCTTT,CSVEEGSEAFF
TRBV7-2,TRBJ2-1,NA,TRBD2,TGTGCCAGCAAAAGCGGGGGGATAAACAATGAGCAGTTCTTC,CASKSGGINNEQFF
TRBV30,TRBJ1-5,NA,NA,TGTGCCTGGAGTTTTACCTCAGGGGCTCAGCCCCAGCATTTT,CAWSFTSGAQPQHF
TRBV5-1,TRBJ1-2,NA,NA,TGCGCCAGCAGACCGGACGGGGTCTATGGCTACACCTTC,CASRPDGVYGYTF
TRBV11-2,TRBJ2-2,NA,TRBD1,TGTGCCAGCAGCTTACAGGGGGCCTCAGCCGGGGAGCTGTTTTTT,CASSLQGASAGELFF
TRBV5-4,TRBJ1-1,once,NA,TGTGCCACCCTTTCGGCCCAGGGGCCCACTGAAGCTTTCTTT,CATLSAQGPTEAFF
TRBV19,TRBJ2-3,NA,TRBD1,TGTGCCAGTAGCGACGGAGGGACAGGGGGAGTTACGCAGTATTTT,CASSDGGTGGVTQYF
TRBV6-4,TRBJ2-7,NA,TRBD1,TGTGCCAGCAGTAACTACCCGGGACAGGAAAGCTCCTACGAGCAGTACTTC,CASSNYPGQESSYEQYF
TRBV6-6,TRBJ1-2,many,TRBD1,TGTGCCAGCAGTCGTAGGAACCGGGACAGGGGGCGATTTTCCTATGGCTACACCTTC,CASSRRNRDRGRFSYGYTF
TRBV15,TRBJ1-1,NA,NA,TGTGCCACCAGCAGAGGAGAGGTCGCCACTGAAGCTTTCTTT,CATSRGEVATEAFF
TRBV5-5,TRBJ2-2,NA,TRBD2,TGTGCCAGCAGCTCGGCGGGGGGAAGTACCGGGGAGCTGTTTTTT,CASSSAGGSTGELFF
TRBV7-2,TRBJ1-5,NA,NA,TGTGCCAGCAGTTTAACGAGGGGCAATCAGCCCCAGCATTTT,CASSLTRGNQPQHF